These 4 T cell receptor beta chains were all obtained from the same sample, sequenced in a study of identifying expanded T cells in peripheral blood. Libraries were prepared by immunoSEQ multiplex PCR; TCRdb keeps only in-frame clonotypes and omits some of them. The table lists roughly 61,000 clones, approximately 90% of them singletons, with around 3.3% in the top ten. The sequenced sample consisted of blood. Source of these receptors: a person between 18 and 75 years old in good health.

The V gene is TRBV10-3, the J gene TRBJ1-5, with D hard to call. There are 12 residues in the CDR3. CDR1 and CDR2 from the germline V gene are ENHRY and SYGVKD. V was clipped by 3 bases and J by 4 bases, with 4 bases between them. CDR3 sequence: CAISDGNQPQHF. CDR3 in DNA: TGTGCCATCAGTGATGGAAATCAGCCCCAGCATTTT.

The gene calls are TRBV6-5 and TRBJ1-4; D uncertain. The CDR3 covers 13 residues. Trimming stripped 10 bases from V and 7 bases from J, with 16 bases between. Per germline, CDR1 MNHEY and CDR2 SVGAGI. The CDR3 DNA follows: TGTGCCATCCCAAACAATGAAACTGAAAAACTGTTTTTT. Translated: CAIPNNETEKLFF.

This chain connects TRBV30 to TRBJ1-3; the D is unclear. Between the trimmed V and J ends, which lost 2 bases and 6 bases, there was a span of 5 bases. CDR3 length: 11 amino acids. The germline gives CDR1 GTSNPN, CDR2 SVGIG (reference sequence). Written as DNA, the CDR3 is TGTGCCTGGAGTCAACAAAACACCATATATTTT. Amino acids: CAWSQQNTIYF.

CDR3: CASSPGQLDATGELFF. The CDR3 coding sequence is TGTGCCAGCTCACCAGGTCAACTAGATGCCACCGGGGAGCTGTTTTTT. This rearrangement joins TRBV18 to TRBJ2-2; a weak D match, TRBD2 (5 bases). CDR1 KGHSH and CDR2 LQKENI come from the germline V gene. The CDR3 runs to 16 residues. The ends were cut back, 2 bases at V and 4 bases at J, with 14 bases in the middle.